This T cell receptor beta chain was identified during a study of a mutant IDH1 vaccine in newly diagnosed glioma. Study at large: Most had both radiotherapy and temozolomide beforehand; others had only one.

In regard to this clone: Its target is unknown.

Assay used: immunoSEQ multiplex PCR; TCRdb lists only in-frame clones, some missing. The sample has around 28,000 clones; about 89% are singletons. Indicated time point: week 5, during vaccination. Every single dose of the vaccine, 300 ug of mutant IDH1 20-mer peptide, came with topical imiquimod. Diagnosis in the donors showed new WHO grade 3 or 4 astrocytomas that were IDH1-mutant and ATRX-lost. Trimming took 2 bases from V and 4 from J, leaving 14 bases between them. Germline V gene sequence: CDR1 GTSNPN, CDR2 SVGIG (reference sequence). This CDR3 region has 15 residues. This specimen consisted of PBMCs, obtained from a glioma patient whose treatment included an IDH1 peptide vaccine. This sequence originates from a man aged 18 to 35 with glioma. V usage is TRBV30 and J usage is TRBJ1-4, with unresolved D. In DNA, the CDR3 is TGTGCCTGGAGTTCGATTCAGGCTTTTAATGAAAAACTGTTTTTT. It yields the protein CAWSSIQAFNEKLFF.